The sequence of this T cell receptor (beta chain) was determined in a study of molecular identifiers for immune sequencing clone quantification (dated by TCRdb to the late 2010s). Regarding the complete study: In a replicate experiment, RNA from roughly 20,000 or 100,000 naive CD8 T cells was split into five aliquots, four of which were sequenced. This methods study benchmarked molecular-identifier clustering-based TCR repertoire sequencing (MIDCIRS) and TCR RNA copy counting, using CD8 T cells to do so. Broad study findings and their caveats: Even against a background of roughly 1 million naive CD8 T cells, spiked-in Jurkat TCR RNA amounting to a single cell's worth was reported to be detectable. Clones above 20 RNA copies held over 99% of molecules in CMV-specific effector cells but under 1% in naive cells. About 3 recovered TCR RNA copies per cell were obtained by modeling, versus about ten by digital PCR, implying a capture efficiency of about 30%. When barcode sub-clustering was not used, chimeric consensus sequences inflated TCR diversity, with chimeras reaching as high as 47%. Highly expanded clone sizes could be underestimated because identical TCR molecules may share a barcode. Naive libraries contained spiked-in Jurkat TCR RNA (roughly 10 copies' worth), which is not part of the donor repertoire.

This clonotype was counted many times. The target of this receptor is not known. The sample holds no much larger clone one base away, and base qualities are not on file. Here V drops 0 bases and J drops 7 bases, and the junction holds 13 bases not matched to any gene. From the cysteine up to the phenylalanine, the CDR3 has a length of 17 residues. Only the CDR3 DNA is retained, 51 bases long and in frame from the first base. Based on the germline V gene (reference sequence), the CDR1 and CDR2 sequences are DFQATT and SNEGSKA. Libraries of naive CD8 T cells were built from around 20,000 to 990,000 sorted cells, with 10%, 30% or 50% of the purified RNA used. Naive CD8 T cells, defined as CD8+CD4-CCR7+CD45RA+, were FACS-sorted into RLT Plus buffer on a BD FACSAria II. Detection sensitivity was tested by spiking Jurkat RNA equal to ten TCR copies' worth into samples containing 20,000-1,000,000 naive CD8 T cells. Enrichment of CD8 T cells was performed with RosetteSep CD8+ T Cell Enrichment Cocktail and Ficoll-Paque, after which ACK red cell lysis was carried out.

Library generation was performed with PCR. The sequencer was an Illumina HiSeq 4000. Bulk TCR libraries were generated as previously described, with the TCR primers listed in Table S5 used. The Qiagen AllPrep DNA/RNA kit was used to purify total RNA. Before analysis, reads from multiple sequencing runs of the same library were pooled. Per the authors' processing: Reads were retained only if an exact TCR constant sequence was present, and the retained reads were trimmed to 150 nt and grouped according to their 12-nt molecular barcodes. Reads inside each barcode group were sub-clustered using a 15% Levenshtein threshold, and a quality-weighted consensus sequence was constructed for each RNA molecule. Non-functional sequences were excluded, and lower-count sequences lying one edit away from another sequence were also excluded. Barcode sub-clusters with fewer than 20% of the maximum read count were removed, based on fitting two negative binomial distributions. Using fastp at Q25 and MiXCR, TCRdb reprocessed the public reads and kept productive beta chains. Every CDR3 protein is listed once, alongside the most common genes and DNA of its rows. TCRdb's processing, not the authors' own work, is the source of the V and J calls. The sample table lists around 470,000 distinct CDR3 sequences, around a fifth of them with a count of one. About 0.78% of the sample rests with the top ten.

The TCR originated in a human donor in good health. Some libraries in this study had Jurkat cell RNA spiked in. The sequenced sample consisted of naive CD8+ T cells from blood, with Jurkat cell RNA spiked in. Per the publication, the cell subset or site label means: FACS-sorted CD8+CD4-CCR7+CD45RA+ naive T cells. The chain joins TRBV20-1 to TRBJ2-2; TRBD1 agrees with 8 junctional bases. The DNA is as follows: TGCAGTGCTAGAGATAGGGACAGGCCCCGGTTCAGCGGGGAGCTGTTTTTT. Its protein product is CSARDRDRPRFSGELFF.